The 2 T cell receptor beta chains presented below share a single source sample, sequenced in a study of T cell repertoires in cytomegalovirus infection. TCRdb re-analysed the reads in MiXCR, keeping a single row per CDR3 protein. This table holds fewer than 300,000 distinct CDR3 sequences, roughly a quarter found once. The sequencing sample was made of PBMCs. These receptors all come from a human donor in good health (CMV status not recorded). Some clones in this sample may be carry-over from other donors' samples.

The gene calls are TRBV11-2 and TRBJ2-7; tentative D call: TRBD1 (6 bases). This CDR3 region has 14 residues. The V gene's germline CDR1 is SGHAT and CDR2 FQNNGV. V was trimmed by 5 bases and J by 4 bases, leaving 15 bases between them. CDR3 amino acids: CASSIGQRLYEQYF. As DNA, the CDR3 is TGTGCCAGCAGCATCGGACAGAGACTGTACGAGCAGTACTTC.

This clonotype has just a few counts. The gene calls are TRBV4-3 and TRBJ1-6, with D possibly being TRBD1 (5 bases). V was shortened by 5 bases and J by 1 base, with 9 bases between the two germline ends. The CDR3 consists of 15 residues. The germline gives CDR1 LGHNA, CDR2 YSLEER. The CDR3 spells CASSVQASYNSPLHF. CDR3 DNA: TGCGCCAGCAGCGTACAGGCTTCCTATAATTCACCCCTCCACTTT.